A selection of T cell receptor beta chains follows, all from one sample in a study of T-cell reconstitution after alpha-beta-depleted transplantation in children. TCRdb analysed the PCR reads with MiXCR anew, one entry per CDR3 protein. The table includes 210,000 or so distinct CDR3 sequences, approximately 11% detected once. Sequenced here: PBMCs, sampled before TCRalphabeta/CD19-depleted stem cell transplant. The source is a child in the first two years of life with acute myeloid leukemia, due to receive a stem cell transplant. CDR3s include the opening cysteine and the closing phenylalanine or tryptophan. The D gene is left open where the match is weak. Size is stated as once, few or many counts, or a class when the clone is expanded.

CDR3: CASSPRQNNFYGYTF
DNA: TGTGCCAGCAGTCCCCGCCAGAACAATTTTTATGGCTACACCTTC
D: -
V: TRBV6-1
J: TRBJ1-2
length: 15
size: once

CDR3: CSARAGAGGELFF
DNA: TGCAGTGCTCGTGCAGGGGCAGGCGGGGAGCTGTTTTTT
D: -
V: TRBV20-1
J: TRBJ2-2
length: 13
size: many

CDR3: CASSFRSAYSNTQYF
DNA: TGTGCCAGCAGTTTTAGGTCGGCCTATTCTAATACGCAGTATTTT
D: -
V: TRBV28
J: TRBJ2-3
length: 15
size: many

CDR3: CSASALWAPRDEQFF
DNA: TGCAGTGCTAGTGCCCTATGGGCCCCCAGAGATGAGCAGTTCTTC
D: -
V: TRBV20-1
J: TRBJ2-1
length: 15
size: many

CDR3: CATSSRRDSFSYEQYF
DNA: TGTGCCACCAGCAGTCGAAGGGACAGCTTCTCCTACGAGCAGTACTTC
D: TRBD1
V: TRBV15
J: TRBJ2-7
length: 16
size: many

CDR3: CATLERGSGNTIYF
DNA: TGTGCCACCTTGGAGAGGGGCTCTGGAAACACCATATATTTT
D: -
V: TRBV19
J: TRBJ1-3
length: 14
size: few

CDR3: CASRGQVGSNTEAFF
DNA: TGTGCCAGCAGAGGACAGGTGGGGTCGAACACTGAAGCTTTCTTT
D: TRBD1
V: TRBV27
J: TRBJ1-1
length: 15
size: many

CDR3: CATSRVQVEGQPQHF
DNA: TGTGCCACCAGCAGAGTACAGGTCGAGGGTCAGCCCCAGCATTTT
D: -
V: TRBV15
J: TRBJ1-5
length: 15
size: many

CDR3: CSASLNRGFTDTQYF
DNA: TGCAGTGCTAGTTTGAACAGGGGTTTCACAGATACGCAGTATTTT
D: TRBD1
V: TRBV20-1
J: TRBJ2-3
length: 15
size: many

CDR3: CSARQVYGYTF
DNA: TGCAGTGCTAGACAGGTCTATGGCTACACCTTC
D: -
V: TRBV20-1
J: TRBJ1-2
length: 11
size: many

CDR3: CASSESETGELFF
DNA: TGTGCCAGCAGTGAATCAGAGACCGGGGAGCTGTTTTTT
D: -
V: TRBV6-4
J: TRBJ2-2
length: 13
size: many

CDR3: CSARGGDKNIQYF
DNA: TGCAGTGCTAGAGGAGGGGACAAAAACATTCAGTACTTC
D: -
V: TRBV20-1
J: TRBJ2-4
length: 13
size: many

CDR3: CASSLVGARNTEAFF
DNA: TGTGCCAGCAGTTTAGTCGGGGCCCGAAACACTGAAGCTTTCTTT
D: -
V: TRBV27
J: TRBJ1-1
length: 15
size: many